The 2 T cell receptor beta chains given below trace back to one sample, sequenced in a study of T cells in Graves' hyperthyroidism and ophthalmopathy. Amplification targeted TCR beta CDR3 regions from RNA transcripts. HTBI primers drove first-round RT-PCR of the TCR CDR3. TCRdb called the multiplex PCR reads again in MiXCR, with one record for every CDR3 protein. The sample gives under 600,000 distinct CDR3 sequences, around 15% of which show up once; about 3.5% is in the top ten. Material for sequencing was blood. Receptors originate from a woman between 40 and 55 years old with Graves' ophthalmopathy.

This clonotype was counted at least ten times. This chain joins TRBV28 and TRBJ2-1; 12 bases agree with TRBD2. V shed 5 bases, J shed 7 bases, and the junction held 9 bases outside the gene matches. Per germline, CDR1 MDHEN and CDR2 SYDVKM. The CDR3 has 16 amino acids. CDR3 sequence: CASSAPGTSGLNEQFF. The CDR3 DNA follows: TGTGCCAGCAGTGCCCCCGGGACTAGCGGGTTGAATGAGCAGTTCTTC.

This clonotype showed up many times. The chain recombines TRBV12-3 or TRBV12-4 with TRBJ2-2; D is possibly TRBD1 (5 bases). Trimming pared 2 bases from V and 0 bases from J, leaving 10 bases between. The CDR3 sequence is 16 residues long. The CDR3 nucleotides are TGTGCCAGCAGTTTAATCGTGACAGCGAACACCGGGGAGCTGTTTTTT. Translation gives CASSLIVTANTGELFF.